The 5 T cell receptor beta chains given below trace back to one sample, sequenced in a study of neurological immune-mediated disorders. One entry per CDR3 protein, called by TCRdb with MiXCR from the 5' RACE reads. The sample holds almost 30,000 distinct CDR3 sequences, around 10% seen once. The sample was PBMCs. These receptors originate from a woman aged 55-70 years in good health.

At least ten counts were recorded for this clonotype. The V and J genes are TRBV20-1 and TRBJ2-1, with 8 bases aligning to TRBD2. The V segment lost 2 bases and the J segment 7 bases; nucleotides outside the gene matches: 10. This CDR3 has 15 residues. Germline loops: CDR1 DFQATT, CDR2 SNEGSKA (reference sequence). CDR3 amino acids: CSARLMTSVGNEQFF. The CDR3 nucleotides read TGCAGTGCTAGACTAATGACTAGCGTAGGAAATGAGCAGTTCTTC.

Ten or more counts support this clonotype. The gene calls are TRBV20-1 and TRBJ1-2, with 7 bases lining up with TRBD1. The CDR3 runs to 15 residues. The germline V gene encodes CDR1 DFQATT and CDR2 SNEGSKA (reference sequence). V shed 5 bases, J shed 3 bases, and the junction held 12 bases outside the gene matches. This chain's CDR3 is CSAVTAGTEDYGYTF. CDR3 DNA: TGCAGTGCTGTGACCGCCGGGACAGAGGACTATGGCTACACCTTC.

At least ten counts were recorded for this clonotype. V and J are TRBV2 and TRBJ2-1; 14 bases line up with TRBD2. CDR3 length: 14 amino acids. The germline CDR1 and CDR2 sequences are SNHLY and FYNNEI. Unmatched junction bases numbered 3, after V lost 7 bases and J lost 7 bases. The CDR3 DNA reads as TGTGCCAGCAACAGACTAGCGGGGGGGAATGAGCAGTTCTTC. It translates to CASNRLAGGNEQFF.

This clonotype ranks as medium-sized (0.01 to 0.1%). The CDR3 region is CASSQELAGSTDTQYF. The CDR3 DNA reads as TGTGCCAGCAGCCAAGAACTAGCGGGGAGCACAGATACGCAGTATTTT. V and J are TRBV4-2 and TRBJ2-3; 10 positions match TRBD2. The V and J ends lost 0 bases and 0 bases, in that order; junction bases with no gene match: 0. Looked up from germline, CDR1 is LGHNA and CDR2 is YNFKEQ. This CDR3 region has 16 residues.

J is TRBJ2-3 and V is TRBV5-1; D gene uncertain. There are 13 residues in the CDR3. The germline V gene has CDR1 SGHRS and CDR2 YFSETQ. V lost 4 bases, J lost 2 bases, and 8 bases lay in between. CDR3 protein: CASSPPITDTQYF. For the CDR3, the DNA is TGCGCCAGCAGCCCGCCCATCACAGATACGCAGTATTTT.